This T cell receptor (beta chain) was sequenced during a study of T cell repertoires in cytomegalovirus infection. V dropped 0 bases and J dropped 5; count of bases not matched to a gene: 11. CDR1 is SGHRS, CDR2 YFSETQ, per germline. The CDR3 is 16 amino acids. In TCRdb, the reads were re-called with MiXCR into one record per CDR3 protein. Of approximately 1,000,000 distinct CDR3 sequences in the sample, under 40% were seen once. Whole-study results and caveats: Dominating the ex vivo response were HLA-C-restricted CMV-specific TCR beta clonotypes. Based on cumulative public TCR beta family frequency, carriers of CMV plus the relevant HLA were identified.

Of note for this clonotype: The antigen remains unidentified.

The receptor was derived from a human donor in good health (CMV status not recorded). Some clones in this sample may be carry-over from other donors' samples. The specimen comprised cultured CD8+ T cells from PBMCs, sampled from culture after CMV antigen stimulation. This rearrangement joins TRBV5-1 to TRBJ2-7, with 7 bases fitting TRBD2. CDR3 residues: CASSLEKTRGVNEQYF. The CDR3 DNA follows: TGCGCCAGCAGCTTGGAAAAGACACGGGGGGTTAACGAGCAGTACTTC.